This TCR beta chain was documented in a study of identical twins' blood T cells. Study-level results: Twins shared more top CDR3 clonotypes than unrelated donors did. Mainly, cloneset size products determined shared clonotypes, twins included.

The CDR3 consists of 16 residues. Germline V gene data show CDR1 as SEHNR and CDR2 as FQNEAQ (reference sequence). Losses at the gene ends were 7 bases for V and 7 bases for J; bases not matched to a gene: 15. As to this clonotype: Its antigen is still unknown.

TCR cDNA libraries came from RNA via a modified published protocol. Original analysis: Per-library CDR3 reads ranged roughly 2 to 3.6 million; clonotypes, ~90,000 to ~550,000. Each CDR3 protein is one row after TCRdb ran MiXCR on the 5' RACE reads. TCRdb assigned the V and J calls; the authors' analysis was not used. Of 350,000 to 400,000 distinct CDR3 sequences in the sample, roughly 30% were seen once. The TCR was taken from a woman aged 18-49 years in good health. The material sequenced was PBMCs. The V and J genes are TRBV7-9 and TRBJ2-1; 8 bases are a match to TRBD2. Here the CDR3 reads CASTPGGDSHMNEQFF. DNA of the CDR3: TGTGCCAGCACCCCGGGAGGGGATTCTCACATGAATGAGCAGTTCTTC.